A selection of T cell receptor beta chains follows, all from one sample in a study of cytomegalovirus exposure and HLA in healthy donors. Method: immunoSEQ multiplex PCR; TCRdb's copy keeps in-frame clones and lacks some. The sample gives 90,000 to 120,000 clones, over 65% of which show up once; approximately 2% is in the top ten. The sample comprised PBMCs. The receptors originated from a woman aged 40 to 50 in good health and CMV-seronegative. Both conserved end residues are part of each CDR3. D genes are given only for firm matches. For some rows the clone size is stated as once, few or many, or as a class when expanded; others skip it.

few	TRBJ1-1	NA	TRBV5-1	TGCGCCAGCAAAGGGGCGATGGACACTGAAGCTTTCTTT	CASKGAMDTEAFF
few	TRBJ1-5	NA	TRBV27	TGTGCCAGCAGCGAGGCAGGGTATCAGCCCCAGCATTTT	CASSEAGYQPQHF
few	TRBJ2-7	NA	TRBV28	TGTGCCAGCAGCCGTGGGGCTGGCCCTTACGAGCAGTACTTC	CASSRGAGPYEQYF
NA	TRBJ1-2	NA	TRBV29-1	TGCAGCGTGGCAGGGTATCCCTATGGCTACACCTTC	CSVAGYPYGYTF
NA	TRBJ2-5	TRBD2	TRBV7-3	TGTGCCAGCAGCCTAGTTAGCGGGGTCCAAGAGACCCAGTACTTC	CASSLVSGVQETQYF
NA	TRBJ2-7	TRBD2	TRBV28	TGTGCCAGCCTACGCGGGACTAGCGGTTACGAGCAGTACTTC	CASLRGTSGYEQYF
NA	TRBJ1-1	NA	TRBV19	TGTGCCAGTAGTATACCGGCACCTGGCGGCACTGAAGCTTTCTTT	CASSIPAPGGTEAFF
NA	TRBJ2-7	NA	TRBV5-5	TGTGCCAGCAGCTTGTGGGAGTCTAACGACGAGCAGTACTTC	CASSLWESNDEQYF
NA	TRBJ2-1	TRBD1	TRBV7-8	TGTGCCAGCAGCGGTGGGACAGACAATGAGCAGTTCTTC	CASSGGTDNEQFF
NA	TRBJ1-2	TRBD1	TRBV29-1	TGCAGCGTTCTCCAGGGGGTACACTATGGCTACACCTTC	CSVLQGVHYGYTF
NA	TRBJ1-1	TRBD1	TRBV18	TGTGCCAGCTCGCTGACAGGGGCGTCCGAAGCTTTCTTT	CASSLTGASEAFF
once	TRBJ2-7	NA	TRBV7-2	TGTGCCAGCAGCACTCGCGGGACTTCCGTTCTGGAGCAGTACTTC	CASSTRGTSVLEQYF
NA	TRBJ2-7	TRBD2	TRBV20-1	TGCAGTACCCGGGAGGCCTACGAGCAGTACTTC	CSTREAYEQYF
NA	TRBJ2-5	TRBD1	TRBV7-3	TGTGCCAGCAGCTTGACAGGGCATAAAGAGACCCAGTACTTC	CASSLTGHKETQYF
NA	TRBJ2-1	TRBD2	TRBV5-4	TGTGCCAGCAGCCACGGACTAGCGGGAGTCGATGAGCAGTTCTTC	CASSHGLAGVDEQFF
NA	TRBJ2-5	NA	TRBV21-1	TGTGCCAGCAGCAAAGGTCTGCCTCGATGGCCCCAAGAGACCCAGTACTTC	CASSKGLPRWPQETQYF
NA	TRBJ1-2	NA	TRBV5-4	TGTGCCAGCAGCTTGTCAGGGTCGGGCTATGGCTACACCTTC	CASSLSGSGYGYTF
few	TRBJ1-2	NA	TRBV4-1	TGCGCCAGCAGCCAAGCATCATGGGGGCAGGATGGCTACACCTTC	CASSQASWGQDGYTF
NA	TRBJ1-5	TRBD1	TRBV19	TGTGCCAGCAAGCCCCAAACAGGGGACACTCAGCCCCAGCATTTT	CASKPQTGDTQPQHF
medium-sized	TRBJ2-3	TRBD2	TRBV6-4	TGTGCCAGCAGCATAGCAGCGGGAGGTGCAGATACGCAGTATTTT	CASSIAAGGADTQYF
NA	TRBJ1-1	TRBD1	TRBV6-5	TGTGCCAGCAGCTCCTACAGGGGCGGGAACACTGAAGCTTTCTTT	CASSSYRGGNTEAFF
NA	TRBJ2-1	NA	TRBV21-1	TGTGCCAGCAGCAAAGAGGATAGGCGGGACCCAAGTGAGCAGTTCTTC	CASSKEDRRDPSEQFF
NA	TRBJ2-1	TRBD2	TRBV11-3	TGTGCCAGCAGCTTAGGCGGGAGGAACCGCGGAAATGAGCAGTTCTTC	CASSLGGRNRGNEQFF
NA	TRBJ2-3	TRBD1	TRBV27	TGTGCCAGCAGTTCAGGGTTCAGGGGGCCGTCGGCAGATACGCAGTATTTT	CASSSGFRGPSADTQYF
NA	TRBJ2-5	NA	TRBV4-3	TGCGCCAGCAGCCAAGAATCCAACCAAGAGACCCAGTACTTC	CASSQESNQETQYF
NA	TRBJ2-1	TRBD2	TRBV7-3	TGTGCCAGCAGCTTTGACGGACTAGCGGGAGAACATGAGCAGTTCTTC	CASSFDGLAGEHEQFF
NA	TRBJ2-2	NA	TRBV7-8	TGTGCCAGCAGTATTTCGACAGCGAACACCGGGGAGCTGTTTTTT	CASSISTANTGELFF
NA	TRBJ2-2	TRBD1	TRBV7-3	TGTGCCAGCAGCTTATGGGGCAGGGGGCGAAGCACCGGGGAGCTGTTTTTT	CASSLWGRGRSTGELFF
few	TRBJ2-7	TRBD1	TRBV28	TGTGCCAGCAGCTCGGGACAGATCCTGTACGAGCAGTACTTC	CASSSGQILYEQYF
NA	TRBJ1-1	NA	TRBV27	TGTGCCAGCAGCTGGGGTGCCGGGGAAGAAGCTTTCTTT	CASSWGAGEEAFF
NA	TRBJ1-5	NA	TRBV4-3	TGCGCCAGCAGCCCCAGACTGGAACAGGGTGATCAGCCCCAGCATTTT	CASSPRLEQGDQPQHF
NA	TRBJ2-1	NA	TRBV7-2	TGTGCCAGCAGCTTAGGTGCAATTAGCCGAAATGAGCAGTTCTTC	CASSLGAISRNEQFF
NA	TRBJ2-1	TRBD2	TRBV7-9	TGTGCCAGCAGCTTGTTTGTAGCGGGAGTGGACAATGAGCAGTTCTTC	CASSLFVAGVDNEQFF
NA	TRBJ1-2	NA	TRBV5-6	TGTGCCAGCAGCTTGGCAGGATTTTACATGGAGGACACCTTC	CASSLAGFYMEDTF
NA	TRBJ2-5	NA	TRBV4-3	TGCGCCAGCAGCCAAGATCTGGCCCGATACATCAGCGTAGCAGGGGAGACCCAGTACTTC	CASSQDLARYISVAGETQYF
NA	TRBJ1-1	NA	TRBV30	TGTGCCTGGAGCCCAGGGGTAGAAGCTTTCTTT	CAWSPGVEAFF
few	TRBJ1-5	TRBD1	TRBV28	TGTGCCAGCGGATTCGGGGACAGGGGCCCCAATCAGCCCCAGCATTTT	CASGFGDRGPNQPQHF
once	TRBJ2-7	TRBD1	TRBV19	TGTGCCAGTAGCAACCCGGACAGGGCTGCCTTACAAGAGCAGTACTTC	CASSNPDRAALQEQYF
NA	TRBJ2-3	TRBD2	TRBV6-1	TGTGCCAGCAGTGAGGGACTAGCGGTAACAGATACGCAGTATTTT	CASSEGLAVTDTQYF
few	TRBJ2-2	NA	TRBV6-5	TGTGCCAGCAGTTATGGACAGATCACCGGGGAGCTGTTTTTT	CASSYGQITGELFF
NA	TRBJ1-5	NA	TRBV18	TGTGCCAGCTCACCAGGCAGGGGTAGCCAGCCCCAGCATTTT	CASSPGRGSQPQHF
NA	TRBJ2-2	NA	TRBV9	TGTGCCAGCAGCGTACCTGAGACAGACTTCAACACCGGGGAGCTGTTTTTT	CASSVPETDFNTGELFF
NA	TRBJ2-5	TRBD2	TRBV28	TGTGCCAGCAGCCCCTTGGAGGGAGGGTTTGGGGAGCAGTACTTC	CASSPLEGGFGEQYF
few	TRBJ2-7	TRBD2	TRBV2	TGTGCCAGCGGGAGGCTAGCGGGGTACGAGCAGTACTTC	CASGRLAGYEQYF
NA	TRBJ2-1	NA	TRBV11-2	TGTGCCAGCAGCTTAGATCTGATGGGCGAGCAGTTCTTC	CASSLDLMGEQFF
NA	TRBJ2-1	TRBD2	TRBV10-2	TGCGCCAGCAGTGAGGCGGGTTTTTCAGGGGCGGGGGGTGAGCAGTTCTTC	CASSEAGFSGAGGEQFF
NA	TRBJ2-2	TRBD2	TRBV5-8	TGTGCCAGCGAAAATTTGGGGCTAGCGGGAGGACGTACCGGGGAGCTGTTTTTT	CASENLGLAGGRTGELFF
NA	TRBJ1-2	NA	TRBV27	TGTGCCAGCAGTCCCGGACAGCCCGCCAACTATGGCTACACCTTC	CASSPGQPANYGYTF
once	TRBJ2-1	NA	TRBV10-3	TGTGCCATCAGTGAGTCGGCGGGCCACTACAATGAGCAGTTCTTC	CAISESAGHYNEQFF
NA	TRBJ2-1	NA	TRBV5-4	TGTGCCAGCAGCTCTCTAGCGTATACCAATGAGCAGTTCTTC	CASSSLAYTNEQFF
NA	TRBJ2-1	TRBD2	TRBV7-9	TGTGCCAGCAGCCCGCCCGGGACTAGCGGGAATGAGCAGTTCTTC	CASSPPGTSGNEQFF
NA	TRBJ1-2	NA	TRBV5-3	TGTGCCAGAAGCTACGCAGAGGTTTACCCCTATGGCTACACCTTC	CARSYAEVYPYGYTF
NA	TRBJ2-7	TRBD2	TRBV5-1	TGCGCCAGCAGCTTTACTAGCGGGAGTCCATCATACGAGCAGTACTTC	CASSFTSGSPSYEQYF
NA	TRBJ2-7	TRBD1	TRBV7-2	TGTGCCAGCAGCCGAAACAAGGGGGCGGAGGAGCAGTACTTC	CASSRNKGAEEQYF
NA	TRBJ2-7	NA	TRBV7-6	TGTGCCAGCGTATCCCCCCGGGGTGAGCAGTACTTC	CASVSPRGEQYF
few	TRBJ1-2	TRBD1	TRBV19	TGTGCCAGCGGACAGGGGAACTATGGCTACACCTTC	CASGQGNYGYTF
NA	TRBJ2-2	NA	TRBV27	TGTGCCAGCAGCCCCCGGACTTCGAACACCGGGGAGCTGTTTTTT	CASSPRTSNTGELFF
NA	TRBJ1-1	TRBD1	TRBV5-1	TGCGCCAGCAGCTTGGAACAGGGGGCGCGGACTGAAGCTTTCTTT	CASSLEQGARTEAFF
NA	TRBJ2-3	NA	TRBV7-3	TGTGCCAGCAGCGATTTAGGAGAGCCCACAGATACGCAGTATTTT	CASSDLGEPTDTQYF
NA	TRBJ1-3	TRBD1	TRBV5-1	TGCGCCAGCCAACCGGACAGGGGGCTAATTGGAAACACCATATATTTT	CASQPDRGLIGNTIYF